This T cell receptor (beta chain) was recovered during a study of shared clonotypes between healthy human individuals. Study summary: CD4 naive and memory got three plates each, CD8 naive two, CD8 memory one. Study-wide results and limits: Lower generation probabilities were found for non-shared clonotypes than for those shared by all four donors.

Replicate PCRs for sorted subsets used 200 ng DNA; this equaled tens of thousands of T cell genomes. TCRdb's copy holds only in-frame clones and misses some; the assay was immunoSEQ multiplex PCR. In the table there are a few million clones, more than 90% of which are singletons. Notes on this clone: The antigen is not known.

All donors were Caucasian adults living in Nashville, Tennessee. V lost 7 bases, J lost 4 bases, and 15 bases lay in between. Germline V gene sequence: CDR1 SQVTM, CDR2 ANQGSEA. The CDR3 is 13 amino acids. This chain links TRBV29-1 with TRBJ2-3, with a weak D call TRBD1 (6 bases). The material sequenced was naive CD4+ T cells sorted from blood. The subset is: CD45RA+ positively selected. The source of this sequence is a man younger than 35 in good health. CDR3 bases: TGCAGCGCGTACCGGGACAAATCAGATACGCAGTATTTT. Translating it yields CSAYRDKSDTQYF.